This T cell receptor beta chain is drawn from a study of CD8 T cells in Susac syndrome. Across the whole study: Patients with Susac syndrome were therapy-naive, taking corticosteroids, with some also receiving intravenous immunoglobulin, or taking intravenous immunoglobulin alone at the time their blood was drawn.

Negative isolation was applied to CD8+ and CD4+ T cells, and FACS enrichment was applied to TEMRA cells. Trimming took off 5 bases at V and 0 bases at J, with 8 bases between the two ends. CDR1 and CDR2 from the germline V gene are SQVTM and ANQGSEA. This CDR3 region has 12 residues. An amount of RNA that ranged from 0.5 to 1 ug was reverse transcribed with random hexamers. TCRdb recomputed calls from the immunoSEQ multiplex PCR reads with MiXCR, one row per CDR3 protein. The sample contains about 190,000 distinct CDR3 sequences, 95% of which appear only once. What was sequenced was CD8+ T cells from PBMCs. The sequence derives from a human donor with Susac syndrome. The V gene is TRBV29-1, the J gene TRBJ2-7; no reliable D call. The CDR3 bases are TGCAGCGTTATACAGAACTCCTACGAGCAGTACTTC. Encoded protein: CSVIQNSYEQYF.